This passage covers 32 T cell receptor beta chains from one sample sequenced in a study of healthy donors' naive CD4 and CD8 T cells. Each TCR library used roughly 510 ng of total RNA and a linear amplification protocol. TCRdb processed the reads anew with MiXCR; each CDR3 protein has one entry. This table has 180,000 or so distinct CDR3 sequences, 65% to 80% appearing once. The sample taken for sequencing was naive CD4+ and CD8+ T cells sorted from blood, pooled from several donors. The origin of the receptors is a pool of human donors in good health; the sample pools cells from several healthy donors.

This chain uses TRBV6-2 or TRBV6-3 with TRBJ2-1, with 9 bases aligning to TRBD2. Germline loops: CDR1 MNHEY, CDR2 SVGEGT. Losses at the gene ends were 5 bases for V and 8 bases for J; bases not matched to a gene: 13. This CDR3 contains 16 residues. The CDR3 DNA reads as TGTGCCAGCAGTACGGCCGGGACTAGCACCCACTATGAGCAGTTCTTC. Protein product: CASSTAGTSTHYEQFF.

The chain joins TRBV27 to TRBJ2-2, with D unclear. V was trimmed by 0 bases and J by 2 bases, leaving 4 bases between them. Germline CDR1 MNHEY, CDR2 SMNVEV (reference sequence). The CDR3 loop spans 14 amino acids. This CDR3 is CASSLSLNTGELFF. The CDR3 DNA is TGTGCCAGCAGTTTATCCCTAAACACCGGGGAGCTGTTTTTT.

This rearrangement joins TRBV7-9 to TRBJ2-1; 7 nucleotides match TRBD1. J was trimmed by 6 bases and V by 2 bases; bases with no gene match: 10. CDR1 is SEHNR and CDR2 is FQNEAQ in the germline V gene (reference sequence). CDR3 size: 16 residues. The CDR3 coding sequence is TGTGCCAGCAGCTTAAGTGCGGACAGGTCATTCAATGAGCAGTTCTTC. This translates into CASSLSADRSFNEQFF.

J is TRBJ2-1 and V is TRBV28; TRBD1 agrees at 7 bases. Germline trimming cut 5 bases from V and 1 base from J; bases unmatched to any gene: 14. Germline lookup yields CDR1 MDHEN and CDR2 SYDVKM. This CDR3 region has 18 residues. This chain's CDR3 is CASSPVNRGVGSYNEQFF. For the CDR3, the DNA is TGTGCCAGCAGTCCAGTAAACAGGGGAGTCGGTTCCTACAATGAGCAGTTCTTC.

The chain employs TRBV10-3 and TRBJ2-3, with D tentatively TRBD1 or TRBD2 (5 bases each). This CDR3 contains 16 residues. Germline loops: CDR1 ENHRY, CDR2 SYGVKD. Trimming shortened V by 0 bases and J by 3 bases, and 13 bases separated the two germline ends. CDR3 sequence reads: CAISESGDGYTDTQYF. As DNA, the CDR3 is TGTGCCATCAGTGAGTCGGGGGATGGCTATACAGATACGCAGTATTTT.

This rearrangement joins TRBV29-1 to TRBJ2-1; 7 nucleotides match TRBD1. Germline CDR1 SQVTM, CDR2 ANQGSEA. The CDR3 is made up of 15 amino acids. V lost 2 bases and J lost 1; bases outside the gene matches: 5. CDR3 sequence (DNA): TGCAGCGTTGAATCACAGGGGCCGTCCTACAATGAGCAGTTCTTC. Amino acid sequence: CSVESQGPSYNEQFF.

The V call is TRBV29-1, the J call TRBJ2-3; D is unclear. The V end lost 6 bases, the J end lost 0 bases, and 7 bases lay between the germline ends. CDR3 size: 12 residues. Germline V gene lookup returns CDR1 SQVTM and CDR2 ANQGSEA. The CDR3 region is CSVERSTDTQYF. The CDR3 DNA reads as TGCAGCGTGGAAAGGAGCACAGATACGCAGTATTTT.

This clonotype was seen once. The DNA of the CDR3 is TGTGCCAGCAGGCCAGGCCCTCAGGGGCTGGAGACCCAGTACTTC. Its protein is CASRPGPQGLETQYF. The chain carries TRBV6-1 and TRBJ2-5; a weak D match, TRBD1 (6 bases). Trimming took off 6 bases at V and 5 bases at J, with 19 bases between the two ends. The CDR3 has 15 amino acids. Germline values: CDR1 MNHNS, CDR2 SASEGT.

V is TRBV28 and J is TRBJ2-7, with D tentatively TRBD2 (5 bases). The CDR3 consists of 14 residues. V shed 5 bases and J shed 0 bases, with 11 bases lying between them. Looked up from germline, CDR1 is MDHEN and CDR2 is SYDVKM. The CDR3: CASSIGNPSYEQYF. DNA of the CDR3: TGTGCCAGCAGTATCGGGAACCCCTCCTACGAGCAGTACTTC.

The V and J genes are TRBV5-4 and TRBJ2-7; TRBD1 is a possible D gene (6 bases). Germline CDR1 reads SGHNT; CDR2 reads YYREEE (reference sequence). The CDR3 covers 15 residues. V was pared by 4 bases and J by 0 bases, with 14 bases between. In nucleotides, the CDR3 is TGTGCCAGCAGCCCAGGGACACCAGTCTCCTACGAGCAGTACTTC. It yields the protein CASSPGTPVSYEQYF.

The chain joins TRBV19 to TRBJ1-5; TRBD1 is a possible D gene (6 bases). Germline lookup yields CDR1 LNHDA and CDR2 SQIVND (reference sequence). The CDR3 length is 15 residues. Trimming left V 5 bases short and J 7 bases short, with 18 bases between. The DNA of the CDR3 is TGTGCCAGTAGTCCAATAGGGGGTAGAGAACAGCCCCAGCATTTT. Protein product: CASSPIGGREQPQHF.

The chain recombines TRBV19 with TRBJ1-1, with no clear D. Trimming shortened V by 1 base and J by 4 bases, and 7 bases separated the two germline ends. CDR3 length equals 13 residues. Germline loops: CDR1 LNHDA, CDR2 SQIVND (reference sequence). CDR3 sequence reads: CASSIGLGTEAFF. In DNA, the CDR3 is TGTGCCAGTAGTATAGGGCTGGGCACTGAAGCTTTCTTT.

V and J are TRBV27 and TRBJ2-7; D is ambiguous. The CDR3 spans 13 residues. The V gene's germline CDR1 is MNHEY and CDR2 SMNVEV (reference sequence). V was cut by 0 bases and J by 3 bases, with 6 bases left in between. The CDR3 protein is CASSLSRFYEQYF. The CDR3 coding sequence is TGTGCCAGCAGTTTATCTAGGTTCTACGAGCAGTACTTC.

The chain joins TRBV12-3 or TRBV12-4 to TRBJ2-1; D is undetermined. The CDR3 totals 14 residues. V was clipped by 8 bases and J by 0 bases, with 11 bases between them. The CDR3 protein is CASGPGFSYNEQFF. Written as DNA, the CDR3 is TGTGCCAGCGGCCCGGGCTTCTCCTACAATGAGCAGTTCTTC.

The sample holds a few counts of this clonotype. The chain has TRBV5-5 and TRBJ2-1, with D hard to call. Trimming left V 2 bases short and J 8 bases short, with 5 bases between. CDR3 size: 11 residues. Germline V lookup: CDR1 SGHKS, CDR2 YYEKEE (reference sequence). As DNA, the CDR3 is TGTGCCAGCAGCTTAGGGTATGAGCAGTTCTTC. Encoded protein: CASSLGYEQFF.

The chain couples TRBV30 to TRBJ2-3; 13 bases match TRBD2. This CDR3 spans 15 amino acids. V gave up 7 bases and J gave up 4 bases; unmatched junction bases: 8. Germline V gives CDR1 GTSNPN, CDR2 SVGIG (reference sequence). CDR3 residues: CAFRTSGSNSDTQYF. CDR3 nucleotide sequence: TGTGCCTTTCGGACTAGCGGGAGTAACTCAGATACGCAGTATTTT.

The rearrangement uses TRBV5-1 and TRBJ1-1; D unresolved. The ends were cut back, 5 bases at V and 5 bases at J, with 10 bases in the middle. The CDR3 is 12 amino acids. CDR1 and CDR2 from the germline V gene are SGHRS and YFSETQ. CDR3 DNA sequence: TGCGCCAGCAGTACGTCCGGAACTGAAGCTTTCTTT. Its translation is CASSTSGTEAFF.

In nucleotides, the CDR3 is TGTGCTAGTGGCAAAACAGGGCCGGGGAACACTGAAGCTTTCTTT. This translates into CASGKTGPGNTEAFF. The genes are TRBV12-3 or TRBV12-4 and TRBJ1-1; D perhaps matches TRBD1 (6 bases). The CDR3 sequence is 15 residues long.

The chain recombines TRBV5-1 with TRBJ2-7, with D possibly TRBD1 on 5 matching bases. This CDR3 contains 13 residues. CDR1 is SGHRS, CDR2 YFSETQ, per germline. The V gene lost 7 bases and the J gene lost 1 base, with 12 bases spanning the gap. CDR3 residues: CASVGQGSYEQYF. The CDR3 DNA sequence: TGCGCCAGCGTAGGCCAGGGTTCCTACGAGCAGTACTTC.

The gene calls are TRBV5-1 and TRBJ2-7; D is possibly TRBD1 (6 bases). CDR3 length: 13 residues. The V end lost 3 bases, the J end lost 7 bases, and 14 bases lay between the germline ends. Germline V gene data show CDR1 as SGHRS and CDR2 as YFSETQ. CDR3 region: CASSWGPPSEQYF. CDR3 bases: TGCGCCAGCAGCTGGGGGCCGCCGAGTGAGCAGTACTTC.

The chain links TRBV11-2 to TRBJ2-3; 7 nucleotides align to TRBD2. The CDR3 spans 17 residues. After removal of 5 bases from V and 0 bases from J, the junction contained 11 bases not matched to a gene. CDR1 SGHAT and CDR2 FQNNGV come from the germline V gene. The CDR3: CASSPHPSGISTDTQYF. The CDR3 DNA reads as TGTGCCAGCAGCCCCCACCCTAGCGGAATTAGCACAGATACGCAGTATTTT.

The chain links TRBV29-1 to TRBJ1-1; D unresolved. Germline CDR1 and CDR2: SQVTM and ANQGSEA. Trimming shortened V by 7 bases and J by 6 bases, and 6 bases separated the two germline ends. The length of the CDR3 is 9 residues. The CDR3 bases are TGCAGCGCGAGGCCTGAAGCTTTCTTT. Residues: CSARPEAFF.

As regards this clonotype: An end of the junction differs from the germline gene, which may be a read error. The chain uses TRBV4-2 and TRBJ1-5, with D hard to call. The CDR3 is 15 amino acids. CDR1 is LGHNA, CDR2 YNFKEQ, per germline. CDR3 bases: TGCGCCAGCAGCCGAAGTCGGGCGAGTACGCAGCCCCAGCATTTT. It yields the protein CASSRSRASTQPQHF.

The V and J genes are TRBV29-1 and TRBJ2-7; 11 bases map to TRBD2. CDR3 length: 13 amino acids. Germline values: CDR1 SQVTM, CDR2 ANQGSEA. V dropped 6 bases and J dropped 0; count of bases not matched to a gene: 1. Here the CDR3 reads CSVGTSGSYEQYF. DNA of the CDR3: TGCAGCGTAGGGACTAGCGGCTCCTACGAGCAGTACTTC.

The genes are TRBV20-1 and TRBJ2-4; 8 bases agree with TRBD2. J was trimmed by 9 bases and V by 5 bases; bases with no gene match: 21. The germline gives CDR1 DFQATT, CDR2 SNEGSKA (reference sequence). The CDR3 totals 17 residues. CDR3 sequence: CSAENGGAGGPGLIQYF. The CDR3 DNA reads TGCAGTGCTGAAAATGGTGGGGCGGGAGGTCCGGGACTCATTCAGTACTTC.

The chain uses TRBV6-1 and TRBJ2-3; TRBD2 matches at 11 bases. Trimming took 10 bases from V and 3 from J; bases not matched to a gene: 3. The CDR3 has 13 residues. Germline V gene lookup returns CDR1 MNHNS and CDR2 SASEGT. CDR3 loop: CATRTSGTDTQYF. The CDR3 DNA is TGTGCCACTAGGACTAGCGGGACAGATACGCAGTATTTT.

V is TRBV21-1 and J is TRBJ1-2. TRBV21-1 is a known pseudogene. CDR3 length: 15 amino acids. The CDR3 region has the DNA TGTGCCAGCAGCAAAGAGGTCCCGCAGGGCCCCGGCTACACCTTC. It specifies CASSKEVPQGPGYTF.

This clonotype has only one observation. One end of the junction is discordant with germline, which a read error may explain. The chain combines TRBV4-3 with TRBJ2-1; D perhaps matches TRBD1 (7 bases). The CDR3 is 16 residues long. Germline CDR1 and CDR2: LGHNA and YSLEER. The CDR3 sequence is CASSLDRAYRSGEQFF. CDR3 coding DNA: TGTGCCAGCAGCCTCGACAGGGCCTATAGAAGCGGGGAGCAGTTCTTC.

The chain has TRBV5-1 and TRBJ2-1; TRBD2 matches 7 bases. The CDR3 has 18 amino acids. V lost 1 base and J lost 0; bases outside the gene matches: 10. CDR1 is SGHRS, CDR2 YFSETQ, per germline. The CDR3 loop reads CASSLMAGASSSYNEQFF. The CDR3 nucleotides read TGCGCCAGCAGCTTGATGGCGGGAGCCTCGAGCTCCTACAATGAGCAGTTCTTC.

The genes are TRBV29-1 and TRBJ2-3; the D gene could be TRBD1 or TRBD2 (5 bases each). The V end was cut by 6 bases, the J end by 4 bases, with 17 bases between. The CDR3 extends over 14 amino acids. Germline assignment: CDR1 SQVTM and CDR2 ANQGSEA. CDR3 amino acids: CSVRAGSPADTQYF. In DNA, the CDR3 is TGCAGCGTCAGGGCAGGGAGCCCCGCAGATACGCAGTATTTT.

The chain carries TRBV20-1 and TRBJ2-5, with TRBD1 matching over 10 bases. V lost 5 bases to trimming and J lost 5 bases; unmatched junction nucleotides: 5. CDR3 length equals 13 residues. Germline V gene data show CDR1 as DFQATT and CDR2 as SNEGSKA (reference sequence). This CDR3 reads CSAARDRGETQYF. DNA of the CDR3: TGCAGTGCTGCCCGGGACAGGGGTGAGACCCAGTACTTC.

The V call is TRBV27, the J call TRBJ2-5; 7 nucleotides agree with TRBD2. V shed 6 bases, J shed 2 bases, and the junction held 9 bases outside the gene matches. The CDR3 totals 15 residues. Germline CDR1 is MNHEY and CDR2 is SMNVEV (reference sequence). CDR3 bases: TGTGCCAGCAGAGAATACCAGCGGGAACAAGAGACCCAGTACTTC. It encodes CASREYQREQETQYF.